A selection of T cell receptor beta chains follows, all from one sample in a study of blood T cell repertoires in COVID-19. Libraries were prepared by immunoSEQ multiplex PCR; TCRdb keeps only in-frame clonotypes and omits some of them. Counted here are around 24,000 clones, over 80% occurring once; the ten biggest clones make up approximately 60%. Sample: peripheral blood. These receptors all stem from a woman of 80 years or more with acute or convalescent COVID-19. Each CDR3 is given with its conserved first and last residue. Each record gives: D gene, J gene, V gene, clone size, CDR3 DNA, CDR3 protein. The D gene is left open where the match is weak. The listing skips clone size in some rows; elsewhere it reads once, few, many or a size class.

D gene: TRBD1; J gene: TRBJ2-7; V gene: TRBV7-2; clone size: many; CDR3 DNA: TGTGCCAGCAGCTCCCCGGGACAGGGCAACTACGAGCAGTACTTC; CDR3 protein: CASSSPGQGNYEQYF
D gene: .; J gene: TRBJ2-1; V gene: TRBV4-3; clone size: .; CDR3 DNA: TGCGCCAGCAGCCAAGATAGGACAGTCTACAATGAGCAGTTCTTC; CDR3 protein: CASSQDRTVYNEQFF
D gene: TRBD1; J gene: TRBJ2-4; V gene: TRBV30; clone size: .; CDR3 DNA: TGTGCCTGGAGTGTGGGGACAGGGGGCGTCTTGATTCAGTACTTC; CDR3 protein: CAWSVGTGGVLIQYF
D gene: TRBD2; J gene: TRBJ2-7; V gene: TRBV25-1; clone size: .; CDR3 DNA: TGTGCCACCCTCCGAGCGGGAGGGCCAGGCGAGCAGTACTTC; CDR3 protein: CATLRAGGPGEQYF
D gene: .; J gene: TRBJ2-1; V gene: TRBV6-1; clone size: .; CDR3 DNA: TGTGCCAGCAGTGAAGGAAGCGAGTTCAATGAGCAGTTCTTC; CDR3 protein: CASSEGSEFNEQFF
D gene: TRBD1; J gene: TRBJ1-2; V gene: TRBV30; clone size: .; CDR3 DNA: TGTGCCTGGAGTAAGGGACAGGGGCCCCTGAACTATGGCTACACCTTC; CDR3 protein: CAWSKGQGPLNYGYTF
D gene: .; J gene: TRBJ1-2; V gene: TRBV18; clone size: .; CDR3 DNA: TGTGCCAGCTCACCAATGGGGGGGTCGGAGGCTAACTATGGCTACACCTTC; CDR3 protein: CASSPMGGSEANYGYTF
D gene: .; J gene: TRBJ1-4; V gene: TRBV6-1; clone size: .; CDR3 DNA: TGTGCCAGCAGTGAAGTTAGCGACATGGTGGGCATAACGAATGAAAAACTGTTTTTT; CDR3 protein: CASSEVSDMVGITNEKLFF
D gene: TRBD1; J gene: TRBJ1-2; V gene: TRBV5-4; clone size: once; CDR3 DNA: TGTGCCAGCAGCCTACAGGGGGAGTCTTATGGCTACACCTTC; CDR3 protein: CASSLQGESYGYTF
D gene: TRBD1; J gene: TRBJ1-2; V gene: TRBV5-1; clone size: .; CDR3 DNA: TGCGCCAGCAGTAATCCCGGGACAGGGGAAGGCTACACCTTC; CDR3 protein: CASSNPGTGEGYTF
D gene: TRBD2; J gene: TRBJ2-3; V gene: TRBV19; clone size: .; CDR3 DNA: TGTGCCAGTAGTGATGGGGGACTAGCGGGAGTAGTTGCAACCCTGAGCACAGATACGCAGTATTTT; CDR3 protein: CASSDGGLAGVVATLSTDTQYF
D gene: TRBD1; J gene: TRBJ2-7; V gene: TRBV9; clone size: .; CDR3 DNA: TGTGCCAGCAGCCTTACCTCAACCGGGACAGGGAGCGACGAGCAGTACTTC; CDR3 protein: CASSLTSTGTGSDEQYF
D gene: TRBD1; J gene: TRBJ1-1; V gene: TRBV5-6; clone size: .; CDR3 DNA: TGTGCCAGCAGCGGAAGGACAGGAGGGGACACTGAAGCTTTCTTT; CDR3 protein: CASSGRTGGDTEAFF
D gene: TRBD1; J gene: TRBJ1-2; V gene: TRBV19; clone size: .; CDR3 DNA: TGTGCCAGTAAGACAGGGGCCTATGGCTACACCTTC; CDR3 protein: CASKTGAYGYTF
D gene: .; J gene: TRBJ1-5; V gene: TRBV6-5; clone size: once; CDR3 DNA: TGTGCCACTCAGGCGGGTAGTCTATCGCCCCAGCATTTT; CDR3 protein: CATQAGSLSPQHF
D gene: TRBD2; J gene: TRBJ2-3; V gene: TRBV4-3; clone size: .; CDR3 DNA: TGCGCCAGCAGCCGGGGAAGCGGGGGTAGCACAGATACGCAGTATTTT; CDR3 protein: CASSRGSGGSTDTQYF
D gene: TRBD2; J gene: TRBJ2-3; V gene: TRBV9; clone size: .; CDR3 DNA: TGTGCCAGCAGCCCATTGACTAGCGGGAGCACAGATACGCAGTATTTT; CDR3 protein: CASSPLTSGSTDTQYF
D gene: .; J gene: TRBJ2-5; V gene: TRBV5-6; clone size: .; CDR3 DNA: TGTGCCAGCAGCTTGGCGGCGGGGAAAAAGACCCAGTACTTC; CDR3 protein: CASSLAAGKKTQYF
D gene: .; J gene: TRBJ1-4; V gene: TRBV15; clone size: .; CDR3 DNA: TGTGCCACCAGCTCGGGGGTAGCTAATGAAAAACTGTTTTTT; CDR3 protein: CATSSGVANEKLFF